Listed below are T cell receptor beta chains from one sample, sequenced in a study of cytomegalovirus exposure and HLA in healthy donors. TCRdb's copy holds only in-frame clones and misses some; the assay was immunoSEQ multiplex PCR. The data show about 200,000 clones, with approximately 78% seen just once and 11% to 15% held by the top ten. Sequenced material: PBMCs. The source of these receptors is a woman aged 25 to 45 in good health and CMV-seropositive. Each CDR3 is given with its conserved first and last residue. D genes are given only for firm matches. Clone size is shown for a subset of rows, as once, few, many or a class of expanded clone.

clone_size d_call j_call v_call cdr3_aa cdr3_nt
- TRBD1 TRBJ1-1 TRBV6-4 CASGRFLGQGARAEAFF TGTGCCAGCGGACGCTTCCTTGGACAGGGGGCAAGAGCTGAAGCTTTCTTT
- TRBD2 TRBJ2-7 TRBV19 CASSITAGLIAHEQYF TGTGCCAGTAGTATTACAGCGGGACTGATCGCCCACGAGCAGTACTTC
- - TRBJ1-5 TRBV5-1 CASSRRERHRGGNQPQHF TGCGCCAGCAGCCGCCGTGAACGACACCGGGGGGGCAATCAGCCCCAGCATTTT
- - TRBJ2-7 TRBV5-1 CASSRRGTDYEQYF TGCGCCAGCAGTCGGAGGGGGACAGACTACGAGCAGTACTTC
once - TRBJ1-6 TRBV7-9 CASSLAGEGSPLHF TGTGCCAGCAGCTTAGCAGGGGAAGGTTCACCCCTCCACTTT
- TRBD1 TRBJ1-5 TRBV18 CASSASGQGGQPQHF TGTGCCAGCTCAGCGTCCGGACAGGGTGGTCAGCCCCAGCATTTT
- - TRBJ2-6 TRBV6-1 CASSDQVGANVLTF TGTGCCAGCAGTGATCAGGTTGGGGCCAACGTCCTGACTTTC
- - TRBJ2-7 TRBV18 CASSPGTTLYEQYF TGTGCCAGCTCACCGGGGACAACCCTCTACGAGCAGTACTTC
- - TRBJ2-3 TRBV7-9 CASSLPFITDTQYF TGTGCCAGCAGCTTACCCTTTATCACAGATACGCAGTATTTT
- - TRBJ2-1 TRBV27 CASSSGGVHEQFF TGTGCCAGCAGTTCCGGCGGGGTGCATGAGCAGTTCTTC
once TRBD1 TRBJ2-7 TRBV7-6 CASSLGQGNSYEQYF TGTGCCAGCAGCTTAGGACAGGGAAACTCCTACGAGCAGTACTTC
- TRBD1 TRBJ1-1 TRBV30 CAWLPGTATEAFF TGTGCCTGGCTTCCCGGGACAGCCACTGAAGCTTTCTTT
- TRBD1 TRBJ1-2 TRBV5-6 CASRTGRFNYGYTF TGTGCCAGCAGGACAGGGAGATTCAACTATGGCTACACCTTC
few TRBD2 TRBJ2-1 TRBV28 CASSHRASGGNEQFF TGTGCCAGCAGTCACCGGGCCAGCGGGGGGAATGAGCAGTTCTTC
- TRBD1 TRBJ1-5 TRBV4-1 CASSQGGGRDRNQPQHF TGCGCCAGCAGCCAAGGAGGGGGCCGGGACAGAAATCAGCCCCAGCATTTT
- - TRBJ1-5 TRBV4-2 CASSHPNQPQHF TGTGCCAGCAGCCATCCTAATCAGCCCCAGCATTTT